The 29 T cell receptor beta chains given below trace back to one sample, sequenced in a study of Ad26.COV2.S vaccination and SARS-CoV-2 variants. TCRdb's copy holds only in-frame clones and misses some; the assay was immunoSEQ multiplex PCR. The sample holds about 680,000 clones, roughly nine tenths seen once. As to treatment: some 19 received Ad26.COV2.S at low or high dose, single or two shots; about five received placebo; per-sample allocation not given. The samples date from day 63 after the first vaccine or placebo injection. Sequenced here: peripheral blood, sampled in a trial of Ad26.COV2.S vaccine versus placebo. These receptors all come from a person between 18 and 65 years old who received the Ad26.COV2.S COVID-19 vaccine or a placebo.

A single count supports this clone. The chain has TRBV6-5 and TRBJ1-5; D remains ambiguous. Per the germline V gene, CDR1 is MNHEY and CDR2 is SVGAGI. Trimming stripped 3 bases from V and 9 bases from J, with 12 bases between. This CDR3 has 13 residues. CDR3 sequence (DNA): TGTGCCAGCAGTTATTTGGGGAAAGGGCCCCAGCATTTT. This gives the protein CASSYLGKGPQHF.

V gene TRBV7-2 combines with J gene TRBJ2-7; 7 positions agree with TRBD1. The germline CDR1 and CDR2 sequences are SGHTA and FQGNSA. J lost 5 bases, V lost 1 base, and 11 bases had no gene match. This CDR3 comprises 16 residues. The CDR3 coding sequence is TGTGCCAGCAGCTTAGGGGTGGACAGGCGGCTGGACGAGCAGTACTTC. Protein sequence: CASSLGVDRRLDEQYF.

This chain links TRBV7-2 with TRBJ1-2; D remains ambiguous. The CDR3 has 13 amino acids. The germline V gene encodes CDR1 SGHTA and CDR2 FQGNSA. The germline V and J ends were trimmed by 5 bases and 4 bases, with 11 bases remaining between them. In DNA form, the CDR3 reads TGTGCCAGCAGCCCCATGGCAGTCTATGGCTACACCTTC. Translation: CASSPMAVYGYTF.

This chain connects TRBV6-2 or TRBV6-3 to TRBJ1-2; 8 nucleotides agree with TRBD1. J was trimmed by 3 bases and V by 5 bases; bases with no gene match: 2. Germline V gene lookup returns CDR1 MNHEY and CDR2 SVGEGT. The CDR3 totals 13 residues. CDR3 nucleotides: TGTGCCAGCAGTCCGACAGGGGACTATGGCTACACCTTC. Translation: CASSPTGDYGYTF.

As regards this clone: Distinct nucleotide sequences in the sample also encode this CDR3. The chain is built from TRBV5-1 and TRBJ1-2; D remains ambiguous. Germline lookup yields CDR1 SGHRS and CDR2 YFSETQ. The CDR3 covers 13 residues. V shed 1 base and J shed 7 bases, with 11 bases lying between them. The CDR3 DNA reads as TGCGCCAGCAGCTTGCAAGGGTTGGGTGGCTACACCTTC. Translation: CASSLQGLGGYTF.

The chain links TRBV5-4 to TRBJ1-4; D unclear. The CDR3 runs to 14 residues. Germline CDR1 reads SGHNT; CDR2 reads YYREEE (reference sequence). The V end lost 4 bases, the J end lost 7 bases, and 14 bases lay between the germline ends. The CDR3 sequence: CASSLDHGREKLFF. CDR3 nucleotides: TGTGCCAGCAGCCTTGACCATGGGCGTGAAAAACTGTTTTTT.

The rearrangement links TRBV6-5 to TRBJ2-7; D may be TRBD1 (6 bases). The germline gives CDR1 MNHEY, CDR2 SVGAGI. Trimming stripped 7 bases from V and 5 bases from J, with 15 bases between. The CDR3 spans 13 residues. DNA of the CDR3: TGTGCCAGCACCCCGGCAGGGGCCCACGAGCAGTACTTC. It is translated as CASTPAGAHEQYF.

The chain joins TRBV18 to TRBJ1-1; 8 bases match TRBD1. Trimming at V came to 4 bases and at J to 0 bases, leaving 10 bases not matched to a gene. CDR1 is KGHSH, CDR2 LQKENI, per germline. The CDR3 sequence is 17 residues long. For the CDR3, the DNA is TGTGCCAGCTCACTGACTCGGGGACAGGACATGAACACTGAAGCTTTCTTT. Translation gives CASSLTRGQDMNTEAFF. Variable domain in full (rest from reference TRBV18 and TRBJ1-1): NAGVMQNPRHLVRRRGQEARLRCSPMKGHSHVYWYRQLPEEGLKFMVYLQKENIIDESGMPKERFSAEFPKEGPSILRIQQVVRGDSAAYFCASSLTRGQDMNTEAFFGQGTRLTVV.

The genes are TRBV29-1 and TRBJ1-1; no clear D gene. V lost 5 bases and J lost 1, with 11 bases in between. Germline CDR1 and CDR2: SQVTM and ANQGSEA. The CDR3 consists of 13 residues. The CDR3 coding sequence is TGCAGCGTTTCCCCGGGTGGGAACACTGAAGCTTTCTTT. As protein: CSVSPGGNTEAFF.

This chain links TRBV2 with TRBJ2-7; 10 bases line up with TRBD1. The CDR3 totals 14 residues. The germline gives CDR1 SNHLY, CDR2 FYNNEI. Germline trimming cut 6 bases from V and 6 bases from J; bases unmatched to any gene: 8. Here the CDR3 reads CASRKDRGLSEQYF. The CDR3 region has the DNA TGTGCCAGCAGAAAAGACAGGGGGCTTAGCGAGCAGTACTTC.

The chain joins TRBV5-6 to TRBJ1-5; perhaps TRBD1 as D (6 bases). Trimming took 2 bases from V and 3 from J, leaving 15 bases between them. This CDR3 region has 16 residues. In germline, CDR1 is SGHDT, CDR2 YYEEEE. This CDR3 is CASSFGVGAANQPQHF. The CDR3 nucleotides are TGTGCCAGCAGCTTTGGAGTGGGGGCGGCCAATCAGCCCCAGCATTTT.

V is TRBV20-1 and J is TRBJ2-7, with D tentatively TRBD1 (5 bases). The CDR3 loop spans 11 amino acids. The ends were cut back, 7 bases at V and 3 bases at J, with 10 bases in the middle. Germline CDR1 reads DFQATT; CDR2 reads SNEGSKA (reference sequence). The CDR3 protein is CSGRRDYEQYF. The CDR3 nucleotides are TGCAGTGGGCGCAGGGACTACGAGCAGTACTTC.

This clone was counted a single time. The rearrangement links TRBV30 to TRBJ2-3; the D gene could be TRBD1 or TRBD2 (5 bases each). Germline V CDR1 and CDR2: GTSNPN, SVGIG (reference sequence). The CDR3 contains 14 residues. Between the trimmed V and J ends, which lost 3 bases and 0 bases, there was a span of 10 bases. CDR3 sequence: CAWSVGASTDTQYF. DNA of the CDR3: TGTGCCTGGAGCGTCGGGGCGAGCACAGATACGCAGTATTTT.

The rearrangement links TRBV6-5 to TRBJ1-1, with D perhaps TRBD1 (5 bases). Trimming took 6 bases from V and 8 from J, leaving 19 bases between them. The CDR3 has 14 amino acids. CDR1 and CDR2 from the germline V gene are MNHEY and SVGAGI. The CDR3 region is CASSRTLGGGEAFF. DNA of the CDR3: TGTGCCAGCAGCCGTACCCTTGGTGGGGGAGAAGCTTTCTTT.

With respect to this clone: At one boundary the junction diverges from the germline segment, which might be a read error. The V and J genes are TRBV2 and TRBJ2-3; D is unresolved. Germline V gene data show CDR1 as SNHLY and CDR2 as FYNNEI. The CDR3 is 16 residues long. The CDR3 bases are TGTGCCAGCAGCGAAGGGTGGGGTACTAGCACAGATACGCAGTATTTT. Its translation is CASSEGWGTSTDTQYF.

The J gene is TRBJ2-5, the V gene TRBV3-1 (or the pseudogene TRBV3-2); TRBD1 aligns across 11 bases. Germline V gene data show CDR1 as LGHDT and CDR2 as YNNKEL (reference sequence). This CDR3 has 16 amino acids. Germline trimming cut 1 base from V and 2 bases from J; bases unmatched to any gene: 3. The CDR3 coding sequence is TGTGCCAGCAGCCAAGCGGGACAGGGGGGGCAAGAGACCCAGTACTTC. Translation: CASSQAGQGGQETQYF.

V gene TRBV12-5 combines with J gene TRBJ1-1; D remains unclear. The germline V gene has CDR1 LGHNT and CDR2 FRNRAP. The CDR3 covers 11 residues. V lost 9 bases and J lost 3, with 8 bases in between. The chain's CDR3 is CASGRHTEAFF. The CDR3 coding sequence is TGTGCTAGCGGTCGGCACACTGAAGCTTTCTTT.

This clone came up once. One end of the junction is discordant with germline, which a read error may explain. The gene calls are TRBV7-7 and TRBJ1-3; D call uncertain. The length of the CDR3 is 15 residues. The germline V gene encodes CDR1 SSHAT and CDR2 FNYEAQ (reference sequence). Written as DNA, the CDR3 is TGTGCTAGCAGCTTATTCTCAACTCCTGGAAACACCATATATTTT. It specifies CASSLFSTPGNTIYF. Full variable domain (outside the CDR3, taken from reference TRBV7-7 and TRBJ1-3): GAGVSQSPRYKVTKRGQDVTLRCDPISSHATLYWYQQALGQGPEFLTYFNYEAQPDKSGLPSDRFSAERPEGSISTLTIQRTEQRDSAMYRCASSLFSTPGNTIYFGEGSWLTVV.

This chain links TRBV6-1 with TRBJ2-7; the D is unclear. V lost 1 base and J lost 1, with 11 bases in between. This CDR3 has 15 amino acids. Germline CDR1 and CDR2: MNHNS and SASEGT. The CDR3 nucleotides read TGTGCCAGCAGTGAAGGGGTCAACGTGTCCTACGAGCAGTACTTC. Residues: CASSEGVNVSYEQYF.

This clone was counted between two and nine times. The CDR3 DNA reads as TGTGCCAGCAGCTCGTACTCCAAGAACACTGAAGCTTTCTTT. Amino acids: CASSSYSKNTEAFF. The chain couples TRBV11-1 to TRBJ1-1; no firm D call. CDR3 length: 14 residues. CDR1 and CDR2 from the germline V gene are SGHAT and FQDESV (reference sequence). V was cut by 4 bases and J by 1 base, with 10 bases left in between.

This sequence joins TRBV7-2 and TRBJ1-6; D not certain. The CDR3 has 12 amino acids. Germline-derived CDR1 and CDR2 are SGHTA and FQGNSA. Trimming took off 1 base at V and 5 bases at J, with 0 bases between the two ends. The CDR3 DNA reads as TGTGCCAGCAGCTTAGATAATTCACCCCTCCACTTT. It codes for CASSLDNSPLHF.

The chain carries TRBV6-6 and TRBJ1-3; 7 bases fit TRBD1. The CDR3 is made up of 16 amino acids. CDR1 and CDR2 from the germline V gene are MNHNY and SVGAGI (reference sequence). The V and J ends lost 6 bases and 0 bases, in that order; junction bases with no gene match: 8. This CDR3 reads CASSPGQLLSGNTIYF. As DNA, the CDR3 is TGTGCCAGCAGCCCGGGACAGCTACTCTCTGGAAACACCATATATTTT.

J is TRBJ1-3 and V is TRBV6-5, with 7 bases aligning to TRBD1. The V gene end was trimmed by 2 bases and the J gene end by 2 bases; junction bases not matched to a gene: 3. The V gene's germline CDR1 is MNHEY and CDR2 SVGAGI. CDR3 length: 15 amino acids. The CDR3 DNA reads TGTGCCAGCAGTTACGGGACAGTAGCTGGAAACACCATATATTTT. Amino acids: CASSYGTVAGNTIYF.

This chain connects TRBV10-1 to TRBJ2-2; D gene unclear. Germline lookup yields CDR1 WNHNN and CDR2 SYGVQD (reference sequence). CDR3 length: 13 amino acids. With 5 bases removed from V and 5 bases from J, the gap between germline ends came to 9 bases. DNA for the CDR3: TGCGCCAGCAGTCGGGTATCTACCGGGGAGCTGTTTTTT. Its translation is CASSRVSTGELFF.

The chain links TRBV19 to TRBJ2-7, with TRBD2 matching over 7 bases. Unmatched junction bases numbered 10, after V lost 5 bases and J lost 3 bases. The CDR3 is 15 amino acids. From germline, CDR1 is LNHDA and CDR2 SQIVND (reference sequence). This CDR3 reads CASSPEGEGHYEQYF. CDR3 coding DNA: TGTGCCAGTAGTCCCGAAGGGGAGGGCCACTACGAGCAGTACTTC.

J is TRBJ2-3 and V is TRBV14, with D perhaps matching TRBD2 (6 bases). CDR3 length: 14 residues. Germline V CDR1 and CDR2: SGHDN, FVKESK. V shed 4 bases and J shed 9 bases, with 17 bases lying between them. The CDR3 sequence: CASSPQALGRTQYF. CDR3 coding DNA: TGTGCCAGCAGCCCCCAGGCGCTAGGGAGGACGCAGTATTTT.

This chain uses TRBV5-1 with TRBJ1-5, with 9 bases fitting TRBD1. This CDR3 comprises 15 residues. Trimming removed 3 bases from V and 3 bases from J; junction bases left unmatched: 4. Per germline, CDR1 SGHRS and CDR2 YFSETQ. CDR3 sequence: CASSSTGGLNQPQHF. The DNA of the CDR3 is TGCGCCAGCAGCTCGACAGGGGGTCTCAATCAGCCCCAGCATTTT.

The V call is TRBV5-4, the J call TRBJ1-2; D remains unclear. With 2 bases removed from V and 4 bases from J, the gap between germline ends came to 12 bases. Germline CDR1 SGHNT, CDR2 YYREEE (reference sequence). This CDR3 region has 14 residues. The CDR3 reads CASSFQLLSYGYTF. The CDR3 DNA sequence: TGTGCCAGCAGCTTTCAACTCTTAAGCTATGGCTACACCTTC.

V gene TRBV18 combines with J gene TRBJ2-6; no firm D call. Trimming shortened V by 2 bases and J by 1 base, and 12 bases separated the two germline ends. Per the germline V gene, CDR1 is KGHSH and CDR2 is LQKENI. The CDR3 runs 17 residues. The chain's CDR3 is CASSPIGGTSGANVLTF. The CDR3 nucleotides are TGTGCCAGCTCACCAATCGGCGGAACTTCTGGGGCCAACGTCCTGACTTTC.